This TCR beta chain comes out of a study of blood T cells in healthy people across ages. Findings of the study overall: Higher diversity, along with more naive CD4+ cells, distinguished long-lived donors from aged donors. The fall in TCR beta diversity per million T cells was roughly linear with age.

Together with a sample-barcoded 5' primer, a J-beta primer mix was included in a second PCR lasting about 6 to 11 cycles. Template switching added a 12-random-nucleotide identifier to every cDNA molecule. TCRdb re-analysed the 5' RACE reads in MiXCR, keeping a single row per CDR3 protein. Of about 1.7 million distinct CDR3 sequences listed, over 25% are singletons. The CDR3 length is 15 residues. The germline gives CDR1 SGHTA, CDR2 FQGNSA. Trimming shortened V by 1 base and J by 5 bases, and 12 bases separated the two germline ends. As for this clonotype: Its antigen remains unidentified.

The source is a woman aged 25 to 45 in good health. Sequencing input: blood. This sequence joins TRBV7-2 and TRBJ1-5; possible D gene TRBD1, 6 bases. CDR3 protein: CASSLEAGADQPQHF. CDR3 sequence (DNA): TGTGCCAGCAGCTTAGAGGCAGGGGCGGATCAGCCCCAGCATTTT.